The 32 T cell receptor beta chains reported below all come from one sample, sequenced in a study of blood T cell repertoires in COVID-19. Data came from immunoSEQ multiplex PCR; TCRdb stores just in-frame clones and leaves some out. Seen here are 270,000 or so clones, about 87% observed once, and the top ten hold approximately 4%. Sequencing was carried out using PBMCs or T cells enriched from blood (not recorded which). The receptors were gathered from a woman aged 25 to 39 with acute COVID-19.

CDR3 sequence: CASSGEVQRNYDPQQFF. As DNA, the CDR3 is TGTGCCAGCAGCGGCGAGGTCCAGAGGAACTACGACCCCCAGCAGTTCTTC. The chain uses TRBV5-6 and TRBJ2-1; the D is unclear. This CDR3 region has 17 residues. The V and J ends lost 4 bases and 11 bases respectively, with 28 bases between them. CDR1 is SGHDT, CDR2 YYEEEE, per germline.

The chain joins TRBV4-1 to TRBJ2-3; TRBD2 agrees at 7 bases. This CDR3 spans 15 amino acids. V gave up 3 bases and J gave up 1 base; unmatched junction bases: 4. Germline V gene lookup returns CDR1 MGHRA and CDR2 YSYEKL. The CDR3 reads CASSQAGAGTDTQYF. The CDR3 DNA is TGCGCCAGCAGCCAGGCGGGAGCAGGCACAGATACGCAGTATTTT.

V gene TRBV5-8 combines with J gene TRBJ1-1; D not resolved. Between the trimmed V and J ends, which lost 6 bases and 5 bases, there was a span of 8 bases. The germline CDR1 and CDR2 sequences are SGHTS and YDEGEE. The CDR3 has 11 residues. The CDR3 DNA reads as TGTGCCAGCACCCCCCGGACTGAAGCTTTCTTT. Translated, it gives CASTPRTEAFF.

The V gene is TRBV3-1 (or the pseudogene TRBV3-2), the J gene TRBJ2-5; 7 positions match TRBD2. From germline, CDR1 is LGHDT and CDR2 YNNKEL (reference sequence). V trimming: 3 bases; J trimming: 5 bases; junction bases outside the gene matches: 9. The CDR3 is 15 residues long. CDR3 sequence reads: CASSQGSLASETQYF. The CDR3 region has the DNA TGTGCCAGCAGCCAGGGGTCACTAGCGAGCGAGACCCAGTACTTC.

The chain recombines TRBV9 with TRBJ2-7, with D unresolved. This CDR3 has 14 residues. The germline CDR1 and CDR2 sequences are SGDLS and YYNGEE. V lost 2 bases and J lost 0, with 9 bases in between. CDR3 amino acids: CASSVSDSSYEQYF. CDR3 bases: TGTGCCAGCAGCGTTTCCGACTCCTCCTACGAGCAGTACTTC.

V gene TRBV19 combines with J gene TRBJ2-7; D is perhaps TRBD1 (5 bases). Germline CDR1 LNHDA, CDR2 SQIVND (reference sequence). CDR3 length: 15 amino acids. Between the trimmed V and J ends, which lost 3 bases and 3 bases, there was a span of 15 bases. The CDR3 region is CASSIARGSVYEQYF. The DNA of the CDR3 is TGTGCCAGTAGTATCGCAAGGGGATCAGTCTACGAGCAGTACTTC. The variable domain in full, completed from reference TRBV19 and TRBJ2-7, reads DGGITQSPKYLFRKEGQNVTLSCEQNLNHDAMYWYRQDPGQGLRLIYYSQIVNDFQKGDIAEGYSVSREKKESFPLTVTSAQKNPTAFYLCASSIARGSVYEQYFGPGTRLTVT.

The chain recombines TRBV7-6 with TRBJ2-2; D is perhaps TRBD2 (6 bases). The germline gives CDR1 SGHVS, CDR2 FNYEAQ. CDR3 length equals 14 residues. Trimming removed 6 bases at V and 1 base at J, with 9 bases between. CDR3 sequence reads: CASSISGNTGELFF. CDR3 sequence (DNA): TGTGCCAGCAGTATTAGCGGGAACACCGGGGAGCTGTTTTTT.

The genes are TRBV10-3 and TRBJ1-1, with TRBD1 as a possible D gene (6 bases). This CDR3 is built from 14 residues. V shed 2 bases and J shed 1 base, with 8 bases lying between them. In germline, CDR1 is ENHRY, CDR2 SYGVKD. CDR3 nucleotides: TGTGCCATCAGTGAGGTGGGGGCGAACACTGAAGCTTTCTTT. It translates to CAISEVGANTEAFF.

The rearrangement joins TRBV27 to TRBJ1-4; D is unclear. The ends were cut back, 1 base at V and 8 bases at J, with 11 bases in the middle. Germline loops: CDR1 MNHEY, CDR2 SMNVEV (reference sequence). This CDR3 is built from 14 residues. CDR3 nucleotide sequence: TGTGCCAGCAGTTTATACGGAGCCGGGGAAAAACTGTTTTTT. It is translated as CASSLYGAGEKLFF.

The chain couples TRBV27 to TRBJ2-3; TRBD2 might be the D (6 bases). V lost 2 bases, J lost 0 bases, and 15 bases lay in between. CDR3 length equals 17 residues. Looked up from germline, CDR1 is MNHEY and CDR2 is SMNVEV (reference sequence). CDR3 protein: CASSLGWGEGSTDTQYF. DNA of the CDR3: TGTGCCAGCAGTTTAGGTTGGGGGGAAGGAAGCACAGATACGCAGTATTTT.

The V call is TRBV28, the J call TRBJ1-3, with 9 bases fitting TRBD1. The V gene's germline CDR1 is MDHEN and CDR2 SYDVKM. J was trimmed by 0 bases and V by 3 bases; bases with no gene match: 6. This CDR3 is built from 17 residues. This CDR3 is CASSLGTGLFSGNTIYF. The DNA for the CDR3 is TGTGCCAGCAGTTTGGGGACAGGGCTTTTCTCTGGAAACACCATATATTTT. The full variable domain, in which reference TRBV28 and TRBJ1-3 provide the parts outside the CDR3, is DVKVTQSSRYLVKRTGEKVFLECVQDMDHENMFWYRQDPGLGLRLIYFSYDVKMKEKGDIPEGYSVSREKKERFSLILESASTNQTSMYLCASSLGTGLFSGNTIYFGEGSWLTVV.

The chain employs TRBV27 and TRBJ2-3; TRBD1 matches 10 bases. CDR1 and CDR2 (germline): MNHEY, SMNVEV (reference sequence). V lost 3 bases, J lost 3 bases, and 6 bases stayed unmatched. The CDR3 consists of 16 residues. The CDR3 DNA reads TGTGCCAGCAGTTTTTTGGGACAGGGGAAGACAGATACGCAGTATTTT. Translating gives CASSFLGQGKTDTQYF.

J is TRBJ1-4 and V is TRBV2; TRBD1 matches at 10 bases. Germline CDR1 SNHLY, CDR2 FYNNEI. The trim removed 11 bases at V and 8 bases at J, leaving 11 bases unmatched. The CDR3 runs 14 residues. DNA for the CDR3: TGTGCCCGACAGTCGGACAGGGGGGAGGAAAAACTGTTTTTT. Translated, it gives CARQSDRGEEKLFF.

This rearrangement joins TRBV3-1 (or the pseudogene TRBV3-2) to TRBJ1-6; weak D call: TRBD1 (5 bases). Germline CDR1 reads LGHDT; CDR2 reads YNNKEL (reference sequence). V gave up 4 bases and J gave up 8 bases, with 12 bases separating them. This CDR3 has 14 residues. CDR3 in amino acids: CASSLSVGDSPLHF. Here the CDR3 DNA reads TGTGCCAGCAGCCTATCGGTAGGGGATTCACCCCTCCACTTT.

The rearrangement uses TRBV10-2 and TRBJ1-5; the D gene is possibly TRBD1 (5 bases). CDR1 and CDR2 from the germline V gene are WSHSY and SAAADI. There are 15 residues in the CDR3. Between the trimmed V and J ends, which lost 5 bases and 4 bases, there was a span of 15 bases. The CDR3 DNA follows: TGCGCCAGCAGTTACACTCAGGGAAATAATCAGCCCCAGCATTTT. It yields the protein CASSYTQGNNQPQHF.

CDR3 bases: TGTGCCAGCAGTCTGCAGGCGGGCTCCTACAATGAGCAGTTCTTC. Translating it yields CASSLQAGSYNEQFF. The rearrangement joins TRBV6-5 to TRBJ2-1; D possibly corresponds to TRBD2 (5 bases). The V and J ends lost 5 bases and 0 bases respectively, with 11 bases between them. Germline V gene sequence: CDR1 MNHEY, CDR2 SVGAGI. CDR3 size: 15 residues.

The rearrangement joins TRBV28 to TRBJ1-2, with 9 positions matching TRBD1. CDR1 is MDHEN and CDR2 is SYDVKM in the germline V gene. This CDR3 contains 14 residues. V shed 4 bases, J shed 7 bases, and the junction held 7 bases outside the gene matches. The CDR3 protein is CASSYEQGASGYTF. In nucleotides, the CDR3 is TGTGCCAGCAGTTACGAACAGGGGGCGAGTGGCTACACCTTC.

This clone was found once. The rearrangement links TRBV11-2 to TRBJ1-2; possible D gene TRBD1, 5 bases. CDR1 is SGHAT and CDR2 is FQNNGV in the germline V gene. The ends were cut back, 3 bases at V and 5 bases at J, with 19 bases in the middle. The CDR3 is 16 amino acids. CDR3: CASSFLNGAREYGYTF. The CDR3 DNA sequence: TGTGCCAGCAGCTTTCTTAATGGGGCACGAGAATATGGCTACACCTTC.

Remarks on this clone: This CDR3 is also generated by other DNA sequences in the sample. The chain has TRBV28 and TRBJ2-2, with D unresolved. V dropped 5 bases and J dropped 3 bases, with 4 bases sitting between them. Germline CDR1 MDHEN, CDR2 SYDVKM. The CDR3 sequence is 12 residues long. CDR3 loop: CASSTYTGELFF. CDR3 coding DNA: TGTGCCAGCAGTACTTACACCGGGGAGCTGTTTTTT.

V usage is TRBV4-1 and J usage is TRBJ1-2, with D perhaps matching TRBD1 (5 bases). Trimming cost V 0 bases and J 4 bases, with 15 bases left between them. In germline, CDR1 is MGHRA, CDR2 YSYEKL. The CDR3 loop spans 16 amino acids. The CDR3 loop is CASSQDLGGDLYGYTF. CDR3 bases: TGCGCCAGCAGCCAAGATCTCGGGGGAGACCTCTATGGCTACACCTTC.

In its sample, this clone was seen once. The chain combines TRBV27 with TRBJ2-1; 15 bases agree with TRBD2. The CDR3 length is 14 residues. Germline-derived CDR1 and CDR2 are MNHEY and SMNVEV (reference sequence). With V trimmed by 6 bases and J by 10 bases, 4 bases remained unmatched. DNA for the CDR3: TGTGCCAGCAGCGGGACTAGCGGGAGGAGAGAGCAGTTCTTC. Encoded protein: CASSGTSGRREQFF.

The V and J genes are TRBV28 and TRBJ2-3, with TRBD2 identical over 16 bases. Trimming took 1 base from V and 4 from J; bases not matched to a gene: 8. Per germline, CDR1 MDHEN and CDR2 SYDVKM. The CDR3 sequence is 19 residues long. The CDR3 region is CASSLSVPGLAGGSDTQYF. CDR3 bases: TGTGCCAGCAGTTTATCCGTCCCGGGACTAGCGGGAGGGTCAGATACGCAGTATTTT. Complete variable domain (other parts from reference TRBV28 and TRBJ2-3): DVKVTQSSRYLVKRTGEKVFLECVQDMDHENMFWYRQDPGLGLRLIYFSYDVKMKEKGDIPEGYSVSREKKERFSLILESASTNQTSMYLCASSLSVPGLAGGSDTQYFGPGTRLTVL.

This chain links TRBV15 with TRBJ1-1; unclear D gene. The ends were cut back, 3 bases at V and 1 base at J, with 6 bases in the middle. Germline V gene lookup returns CDR1 LNHNV and CDR2 YYDKDF (reference sequence). The CDR3 length is 13 residues. The CDR3 loop reads CATSSLSNTEAFF. Here the CDR3 DNA reads TGTGCCACCAGCAGTCTATCGAACACTGAAGCTTTCTTT.

The rearrangement joins TRBV4-2 to TRBJ2-7; 8 nucleotides match TRBD2. This CDR3 is 16 amino acids long. Losses at the gene ends were 0 bases for V and 2 bases for J; bases not matched to a gene: 6. Germline V gives CDR1 LGHNA, CDR2 YNFKEQ. CDR3 protein: CASSQENSGTTYEQYF. The CDR3 region has the DNA TGTGCCAGCAGCCAAGAGAATAGCGGGACTACCTACGAGCAGTACTTC.

The genes are TRBV28 and TRBJ1-4; D perhaps matches TRBD1 (6 bases). The ends were cut back, 7 bases at V and 5 bases at J, with 17 bases in the middle. The germline CDR1 and CDR2 sequences are MDHEN and SYDVKM. The CDR3 is 15 amino acids. CDR3 sequence (DNA): TGTGCCAGCAACTCCCCGGGACAAGAAAATGAAAAACTGTTTTTT. Its protein product is CASNSPGQENEKLFF.

This sequence joins TRBV28 and TRBJ1-1; D is possibly TRBD1 (6 bases). Between the trimmed V and J ends, which lost 4 bases and 7 bases, there was a span of 22 bases. The CDR3 contains 16 residues. Germline V gene sequence: CDR1 MDHEN, CDR2 SYDVKM. CDR3 DNA: TGTGCCAGCAGTTCCGGACAGTACCCAGGCGGTGGTGAAGCTTTCTTT. Residues: CASSSGQYPGGGEAFF.

The CDR3: CASSNGGQGAGELFF. In nucleotides, the CDR3 is TGTGCCAGCAGCAACGGGGGACAGGGGGCCGGGGAGCTGTTTTTT. The V and J genes are TRBV7-6 and TRBJ2-2; 11 bases line up with TRBD1. From germline, CDR1 is SGHVS and CDR2 FNYEAQ. The length of the CDR3 is 15 residues. After removal of 5 bases from V and 6 bases from J, the junction contained 5 bases not matched to a gene. The whole variable domain, remainder taken from reference TRBV7-6 and TRBJ2-2, is GAGVSQSPRYKVTKRGQDVALRCDPISGHVSLYWYRQALGQGPEFLTYFNYEAQQDKSGLPNDRFSAERPEGSISTLTIQRTEQRDSAMYRCASSNGGQGAGELFFGEGSRLTVL.

This clone appeared once. The gene calls are TRBV19 and TRBJ2-3; perhaps TRBD2 as D (5 bases). This CDR3 region has 15 residues. Trimming took off 2 bases at V and 0 bases at J, with 9 bases between the two ends. CDR1 is LNHDA and CDR2 is SQIVND in the germline V gene (reference sequence). The DNA of the CDR3 is TGTGCCAGTAGTATACCTCGGACTAGCACAGATACGCAGTATTTT. It yields the protein CASSIPRTSTDTQYF.

The rearrangement links TRBV6-1 to TRBJ2-7, with a tentative D call TRBD2 (6 bases). V shed 3 bases and J shed 3 bases, with 12 bases lying between them. Looked up from germline, CDR1 is MNHNS and CDR2 is SASEGT. There are 14 residues in the CDR3. DNA of the CDR3: TGTGCCAGCAGTGATCTAGCGAGGTTCTACGAGCAGTACTTC. Translated, it gives CASSDLARFYEQYF.

The V and J genes are TRBV7-9 and TRBJ1-1, with TRBD1 as a possible D gene (6 bases). CDR1 is SEHNR and CDR2 is FQNEAQ in the germline V gene (reference sequence). V was cut by 5 bases and J by 5 bases, with 12 bases left in between. CDR3 length equals 13 residues. CDR3 loop: CASSNVQGTEAFF. The CDR3 coding sequence is TGTGCCAGCAGCAACGTTCAGGGGACTGAAGCTTTCTTT.

The chain uses TRBV6-2 or TRBV6-3 and TRBJ2-1, with TRBD2 matching over 7 bases. Germline V lookup: CDR1 MNHEY, CDR2 SVGEGT. J gave up 3 bases and V 2 bases, and 4 bases lay outside the gene matches. The CDR3 covers 15 residues. CDR3 loop: CASSYPGLNYNEQFF. In nucleotides, the CDR3 is TGTGCCAGCAGTTACCCGGGACTAAACTACAATGAGCAGTTCTTC.

The chain links TRBV19 to TRBJ1-2; TRBD1 is a possible D gene (6 bases). The CDR3 spans 14 residues. Between the trimmed V and J ends, which lost 3 bases and 4 bases, there was a span of 12 bases. From germline, CDR1 is LNHDA and CDR2 SQIVND (reference sequence). The CDR3 here is CASSIQGQGYGYTF. Written as DNA, the CDR3 is TGTGCCAGTAGTATCCAGGGGCAGGGCTATGGCTACACCTTC. Drawing the rest from reference TRBV19 and TRBJ1-2, the complete variable domain is DGGITQSPKYLFRKEGQNVTLSCEQNLNHDAMYWYRQDPGQGLRLIYYSQIVNDFQKGDIAEGYSVSREKKESFPLTVTSAQKNPTAFYLCASSIQGQGYGYTFGSGTRLTVV.